This T cell receptor (beta chain) derives from a study of blood T cell repertoires in COVID-19. Measured with immunoSEQ multiplex PCR; TCRdb has only the in-frame clones, and not every one. The repertoire holds 430,000 or so clones, with 88% as singletons. The CDR3 length is 11 residues. The V gene's germline CDR1 is SGHKS and CDR2 YYEKEE (reference sequence). Trimming removed 2 bases at V and 6 bases at J, with 6 bases between. Many counts were recorded for this clone. This chain uses TRBV5-5 with TRBJ2-7; D gene ambiguous. The clonotype originates from a woman aged 18-35 years who had been exposed to COVID-19. Material: PBMCs or T cells enriched from blood (not recorded which). CDR3 sequence reads: CASSFLFEQYF. Written as DNA, the CDR3 is TGTGCCAGCAGCTTTCTGTTCGAGCAGTACTTC.